One and the same sample provided the 28 T cell receptor beta chains below, sequenced in a study of cytomegalovirus exposure and HLA in healthy donors. Data came from immunoSEQ multiplex PCR; TCRdb stores just in-frame clones and leaves some out. The sample carries 50,000 or so clones, approximately 89% recorded once. Sequenced input: PBMCs. Every receptor here comes from a woman aged 18-30 years in good health and CMV-seropositive.

This clone was detected only a few times. The chain uses TRBV7-2 and TRBJ1-2; D uncertain. Germline V gives CDR1 SGHTA, CDR2 FQGNSA. This CDR3 is built from 16 residues. V lost 3 bases and J 4 bases, leaving 18 bases between the germline ends. This CDR3 is CASSFGRVISAYGYTF. CDR3 nucleotide sequence: TGTGCCAGCAGCTTTGGGCGGGTTATTTCTGCCTATGGCTACACCTTC.

The chain couples TRBV7-8 to TRBJ2-3; TRBD1 might be the D (7 bases). CDR3 length: 15 amino acids. The V gene's germline CDR1 is SGHVS and CDR2 FQNEAQ. V lost 4 bases, J lost 4 bases, and 15 bases lay in between. The CDR3 DNA sequence: TGTGCCAGCAGCTCAGGGGGGCTAGCGTCAGATACGCAGTATTTT. Amino acids: CASSSGGLASDTQYF. Drawing the rest from reference TRBV7-8 and TRBJ2-3, the complete variable domain is GAGVSQSPRYKVAKRGQDVALRCDPISGHVSLFWYQQALGQGPEFLTYFQNEAQLDKSGLPSDRFFAERPEGSVSTLKIQRTQQEDSAVYLCASSSGGLASDTQYFGPGTRLTVL.

The chain recombines TRBV6-6 with TRBJ1-2; 9 bases are shared with TRBD1. After removal of 6 bases from V and 0 bases from J, the junction contained 5 bases not matched to a gene. Germline CDR1 MNHNY, CDR2 SVGAGI (reference sequence). The CDR3 has 15 amino acids. The CDR3 bases are TGTGCCAGCAGCCAACAGGGGGCTTCTAACTATGGCTACACCTTC. Protein product: CASSQQGASNYGYTF.

The chain recombines TRBV6-6 with TRBJ1-1; TRBD1 matches at 9 bases. CDR3 length equals 15 residues. Germline V CDR1 and CDR2: MNHNY, SVGAGI (reference sequence). J gave up 4 bases and V 5 bases, and 8 bases lay outside the gene matches. Here the CDR3 reads CASSDAGTGFTEAFF. The CDR3, as DNA: TGTGCCAGCAGTGACGCCGGGACAGGGTTCACTGAAGCTTTCTTT.

The J gene is TRBJ2-3, the V gene TRBV7-3; 10 nucleotides agree with TRBD2. The CDR3 totals 15 residues. V lost 5 bases to trimming and J lost 6 bases; unmatched junction nucleotides: 8. CDR1 is SGHTA and CDR2 is FQGTGA in the germline V gene. The CDR3 nucleotides are TGTGCCAGCAGCCAAGCGGGGGGGCCTCTCGATACGCAGTATTTT. It yields the protein CASSQAGGPLDTQYF.

This clone is judged hyperexpanded. The chain links TRBV5-4 to TRBJ2-2; D is unresolved. This CDR3 is built from 15 residues. The V end lost 0 bases, the J end lost 5 bases, and 11 bases lay between the germline ends. CDR1 SGHNT and CDR2 YYREEE come from the germline V gene (reference sequence). CDR3 nucleotide sequence: TGTGCCAGCAGCTTGGCCGCGGTTGTTACCGGGGAGCTGTTTTTT. Translating it yields CASSLAAVVTGELFF. Variable domain in full (rest from reference TRBV5-4 and TRBJ2-2): ETGVTQSPTHLIKTRGQQVTLRCSSQSGHNTVSWYQQALGQGPQFIFQYYREEENGRGNFPPRFSGLQFPNYSSELNVNALELDDSALYLCASSLAAVVTGELFFGEGSRLTVL.

V usage is TRBV6-1 and J usage is TRBJ1-6, with a possible D match to TRBD1 (6 bases). Per germline, CDR1 MNHNS and CDR2 SASEGT. The CDR3 totals 14 residues. V lost 3 bases to trimming and J lost 7 bases, with 10 bases between them. The CDR3 DNA sequence: TGTGCCAGCAGTGAGGTAGACAGGAATTCACCCCTCCACTTT. Its protein product is CASSEVDRNSPLHF.

The CDR3 sequence: CASKRGQATEAFF. In nucleotides, the CDR3 is TGCGCCAGCAAGAGAGGACAGGCCACTGAAGCTTTCTTT. The chain has TRBV10-2 and TRBJ1-1; 7 bases are shared with TRBD1. Germline CDR1 is WSHSY and CDR2 is SAAADI. V lost 7 bases and J lost 4; bases outside the gene matches: 6. The CDR3 totals 13 residues.

This clone was counted only a few times. The chain recombines TRBV6-1 with TRBJ1-2; TRBD1 aligns across 7 bases. V shed 10 bases and J 6 bases; nucleotides not matched to a gene: 8. This CDR3 is 12 amino acids long. Per the germline V gene, CDR1 is MNHNS and CDR2 is SASEGT. The CDR3 sequence is CAIQRGLNGYTF. The CDR3 nucleotides read TGTGCCATACAAAGGGGGCTGAATGGCTACACCTTC.

The chain has TRBV2 and TRBJ1-5; D is perhaps TRBD1 (5 bases). V was clipped by 2 bases and J by 11 bases, with 10 bases between them. Germline V CDR1 and CDR2: SNHLY, FYNNEI. This CDR3 comprises 12 residues. The CDR3 region is CASSERGLTQHF. In nucleotides, the CDR3 is TGTGCCAGCAGTGAAAGGGGCTTGACCCAGCATTTT.

The chain combines TRBV6-5 with TRBJ1-2; the D gene is possibly TRBD1 (5 bases). This CDR3 is 15 amino acids long. The V gene's germline CDR1 is MNHEY and CDR2 SVGAGI. The V gene lost 0 bases and the J gene lost 7 bases, with 15 bases spanning the gap. The CDR3 bases are TGTGCCAGCAGTTACTCGGCGGGGCGCTTCGGTGGCTACACCTTC. Translation gives CASSYSAGRFGGYTF.

DNA for the CDR3: TGTGCCAGCAGCCCTGGACTAGCGGGATCAGAGACCCAGTACTTC. Its protein product is CASSPGLAGSETQYF. The chain carries TRBV14 and TRBJ2-5, with 12 bases lining up with TRBD2. In germline, CDR1 is SGHDN, CDR2 FVKESK. V trimming: 4 bases; J trimming: 4 bases; junction bases outside the gene matches: 4. CDR3 length: 15 residues.

To note about this clone: At one of its ends the junction is not consistent with the germline gene, which may arise from a read error. CDR3 loop: CASSYTGVEAFF. The DNA for the CDR3 is TGTGCTAGCAGTTACACAGGGGTAGAAGCTTTCTTT. The chain has TRBV7-7 and TRBJ1-1; TRBD1 matches 7 bases. Germline V gene data show CDR1 as SSHAT and CDR2 as FNYEAQ (reference sequence). The CDR3 extends over 12 amino acids.

The J gene is TRBJ1-4, the V gene TRBV19, with 8 positions matching TRBD1. V shed 3 bases and J 6 bases; nucleotides not matched to a gene: 0. The length of the CDR3 is 13 residues. Germline CDR1 and CDR2: LNHDA and SQIVND (reference sequence). DNA of the CDR3: TGTGCCAGTAGTATGACAGGGGATGAAAAACTGTTTTTT. It is translated as CASSMTGDEKLFF.

The gene calls are TRBV6-5 and TRBJ1-1; D not certain. CDR3 size: 13 residues. The germline V and J ends were trimmed by 6 bases and 0 bases, with 8 bases remaining between them. The germline CDR1 and CDR2 sequences are MNHEY and SVGAGI. CDR3 region: CASSLTLNTEAFF. The CDR3 nucleotides are TGTGCCAGCAGCTTGACACTGAACACTGAAGCTTTCTTT.

The chain employs TRBV19 and TRBJ1-1; 8 nucleotides align to TRBD1. CDR1 and CDR2 (germline): LNHDA, SQIVND (reference sequence). J gave up 4 bases and V 5 bases, and 6 bases lay outside the gene matches. CDR3 length equals 14 residues. In DNA form, the CDR3 reads TGTGCCAGTAGTCCCCCGCAGGGGGCCACTGAAGCTTTCTTT. Its translation: CASSPPQGATEAFF.

This clone was detected once. V usage is TRBV7-6 and J usage is TRBJ2-5; TRBD2 matches at 9 bases. Trimming removed 2 bases from V and 1 base from J; junction bases left unmatched: 5. Germline V CDR1 and CDR2: SGHVS, FNYEAQ. This CDR3 has 16 residues. This CDR3 reads CASSLSGGGAQETQYF. The DNA for the CDR3 is TGTGCCAGCAGCTTATCTGGCGGGGGGGCCCAAGAGACCCAGTACTTC.

The chain employs TRBV18 and TRBJ2-1, with 7 nucleotides matching TRBD2. CDR3 length: 15 amino acids. Looked up from germline, CDR1 is KGHSH and CDR2 is LQKENI. V lost 3 bases to trimming and J lost 4 bases; unmatched junction nucleotides: 6. Here the CDR3 reads CASSPGGGSYNEQFF. The DNA for the CDR3 is TGTGCCAGCTCACCGGGCGGGGGTAGTTACAATGAGCAGTTCTTC. Looking up the rest from reference TRBV18 and TRBJ2-1 gives the full variable domain: NAGVMQNPRHLVRRRGQEARLRCSPMKGHSHVYWYRQLPEEGLKFMVYLQKENIIDESGMPKERFSAEFPKEGPSILRIQQVVRGDSAAYFCASSPGGGSYNEQFFGPGTRLTVL.

The chain carries TRBV7-9 and TRBJ2-3; 8 bases align to TRBD1. V was clipped by 0 bases and J by 1 base; unmatched bases: 6. CDR1 and CDR2 from the germline V gene are SEHNR and FQNEAQ (reference sequence). The CDR3 consists of 17 residues. CDR3 loop: CASSLAFQGAGTDTQYF. The CDR3 nucleotides are TGTGCCAGCAGCTTAGCCTTCCAGGGGGCTGGCACAGATACGCAGTATTTT.

The rearrangement uses TRBV11-3 and TRBJ1-5; 7 nucleotides agree with TRBD1. CDR3 length: 15 residues. J gave up 3 bases and V 1 base, and 3 bases lay outside the gene matches. Germline V gives CDR1 SGHNT, CDR2 YENEEA. The chain's CDR3 is CASSLGRGHNQPQHF. In DNA form, the CDR3 reads TGTGCCAGCAGCTTAGGAAGGGGGCACAATCAGCCCCAGCATTTT. Full variable domain (remainder filled in from reference TRBV11-3 and TRBJ1-5): EAGVVQSPRYKIIEKKQPVAFWCNPISGHNTLYWYLQNLGQGPELLIRYENEEAVDDSQLPKDRFSAERLKGVDSTLKIQPAELGDSAVYLCASSLGRGHNQPQHFGDGTRLSIL.

The chain has TRBV5-1 and TRBJ2-3, with TRBD2 matching over 7 bases. The CDR3 covers 16 residues. In germline, CDR1 is SGHRS, CDR2 YFSETQ. V gave up 0 bases and J gave up 2 bases; unmatched junction bases: 6. CDR3 loop: CASSLGASGNTDTQYF. The CDR3 DNA follows: TGCGCCAGCAGCTTGGGTGCTAGCGGTAACACAGATACGCAGTATTTT.

The chain carries TRBV7-2 and TRBJ1-1; D is possibly TRBD1 (5 bases). Trimming pared 1 base from V and 1 base from J, leaving 19 bases between. The CDR3 consists of 18 residues. Per germline, CDR1 SGHTA and CDR2 FQGNSA. CDR3 protein: CASSLVIGRGLANTEAFF. CDR3 nucleotides: TGTGCCAGCAGCTTAGTTATAGGAAGGGGTCTGGCGAACACTGAAGCTTTCTTT.

The chain combines TRBV5-6 with TRBJ1-1; no clear D gene. V shed 3 bases and J shed 0 bases, with 18 bases lying between them. Germline CDR1 reads SGHDT; CDR2 reads YYEEEE. The CDR3 has 17 residues. The DNA of the CDR3 is TGTGCCAGCAGCTCCCAGGCGTCAGTGTTCATGAACACTGAAGCTTTCTTT. It yields the protein CASSSQASVFMNTEAFF.

The chain couples TRBV19 to TRBJ1-1; a possible D gene is TRBD1 (5 bases). The germline CDR1 and CDR2 sequences are LNHDA and SQIVND (reference sequence). With 7 bases removed from V and 4 bases from J, the gap between germline ends came to 7 bases. The CDR3 is made up of 11 amino acids. CDR3 in amino acids: CASTRATEAFF. CDR3 in DNA: TGTGCCAGTACCAGGGCCACTGAAGCTTTCTTT.

Concerning this clone itself: The sample holds other DNA sequences that translate to the same CDR3. The chain recombines TRBV5-1 with TRBJ1-1, with D perhaps matching TRBD1 (6 bases). Trimming removed 4 bases at V and 5 bases at J, with 12 bases between. The CDR3 is 13 amino acids. The germline gives CDR1 SGHRS, CDR2 YFSETQ. In DNA, the CDR3 is TGCGCCAGCAGCAGAGGGGGGGGGACTGAAGCTTTCTTT. It encodes CASSRGGGTEAFF. Filled out from reference TRBV5-1 and TRBJ1-1, the complete variable domain reads KAGVTQTPRYLIKTRGQQVTLSCSPISGHRSVSWYQQTPGQGLQFLFEYFSETQRNKGNFPGRFSGRQFSNSRSEMNVSTLELGDSALYLCASSRGGGTEAFFGQGTRLTVV.

The chain uses TRBV18 and TRBJ2-5; D perhaps matches TRBD1 (6 bases). The CDR3 covers 14 residues. Germline V lookup: CDR1 KGHSH, CDR2 LQKENI. V lost 8 bases to trimming and J lost 1 base, with 14 bases between them. The chain's CDR3 is CASRPGQIQETQYF. The CDR3 DNA is TGTGCCAGCCGACCGGGACAAATCCAAGAGACCCAGTACTTC.

The chain combines TRBV11-2 with TRBJ2-2, with D unclear. This CDR3 spans 15 amino acids. Germline values: CDR1 SGHAT, CDR2 FQNNGV. Trimming shortened V by 3 bases and J by 5 bases, and 13 bases separated the two germline ends. CDR3 loop: CASSLAAVVTGELFF. The CDR3 bases are TGTGCCAGCAGCTTGGCCGCGGTTGTTACCGGGGAGCTGTTTTTT.

This chain joins TRBV6-1 and TRBJ2-3; D not certain. This CDR3 is built from 14 residues. The V end was cut by 9 bases, the J end by 1 base, with 14 bases between. The germline gives CDR1 MNHNS, CDR2 SASEGT. The CDR3 bases are TGTGCCAGTTACAGCCTTCTGGGCACAGATACGCAGTATTTT. It codes for CASYSLLGTDTQYF.